This entry lists 8 T cell receptor beta chains sequenced from one sample in a study of CD8 T cells in Susac syndrome. RNA amounts of about 0.5 to 1 ug underwent reverse transcription with random hexamers. From the immunoSEQ multiplex PCR reads, TCRdb called clonotypes with MiXCR, one entry per CDR3 protein. The data contain some 160,000 distinct CDR3 sequences, about 95% of them singletons. Sequenced sample: CD8+ T cells from PBMCs. These receptors all come from a human donor with multiple sclerosis.

The rearrangement joins TRBV5-1 to TRBJ2-1; a possible D gene is TRBD2 (5 bases). This CDR3 has 17 residues. Germline CDR1 is SGHRS and CDR2 is YFSETQ. Deletions cut 3 bases from V and 4 bases from J, with 20 bases between. CDR3 DNA: TGCGCCAGCAGCTGGCCGGTATCGGGGTCGGGGTACAATGAGCAGTTCTTC. Translated: CASSWPVSGSGYNEQFF.

In the case of this clonotype: Germline is not matched at one junction end, which may reflect a read error. This sequence joins TRBV5-4 and TRBJ2-5; 7 nucleotides agree with TRBD2. The CDR3 runs 15 residues. Germline-derived CDR1 and CDR2 are SGHNT and YYREEE (reference sequence). For the CDR3, the DNA is TGTGCCAGCCGCTTTTGGGGCGGGAGTTTTGAGACCCAGTACTTC. Translation gives CASRFWGGSFETQYF.

The chain carries TRBV13 and TRBJ2-3, with TRBD2 matching over 14 bases. This CDR3 has 16 residues. Trimming at V came to 5 bases and at J to 4 bases, leaving 5 bases not matched to a gene. Germline V lookup: CDR1 PRHDT, CDR2 FYEKMQ (reference sequence). CDR3 region: CASSPGTSGGPDTQYF. The CDR3 DNA is TGTGCCAGCAGCCCAGGGACTAGCGGGGGTCCAGATACGCAGTATTTT. The variable domain in full, with the rest retrieved from reference TRBV13 and TRBJ2-3, is AAGVIQSPRHLIKEKRETATLKCYPIPRHDTVYWYQQGPGQDPQFLISFYEKMQSDKGSIPDRFSAQQFSDYHSELNMSSLELGDSALYFCASSPGTSGGPDTQYFGPGTRLTVL.

The gene calls are TRBV20-1 and TRBJ2-1; no reliable D call. V dropped 0 bases and J dropped 9 bases, with 18 bases sitting between them. This CDR3 spans 15 amino acids. Germline CDR1 is DFQATT and CDR2 is SNEGSKA (reference sequence). DNA of the CDR3: TGCAGTGCTAGAGATTCAAGGAACCACCACGTTGAGCAGTTCTTC. As protein: CSARDSRNHHVEQFF.

This chain links TRBV7-8 with TRBJ2-1; the D gene is possibly TRBD1 (5 bases). The V end was cut by 1 base, the J end by 5 bases, with 6 bases between. Germline loops: CDR1 SGHVS, CDR2 FQNEAQ. The CDR3 runs to 13 residues. DNA for the CDR3: TGTGCCAGCAGCTTAGGACAGCACAATGAGCAGTTCTTC. It is translated as CASSLGQHNEQFF. Supplemented by reference TRBV7-8 and TRBJ2-1, the full variable domain reads GAGVSQSPRYKVAKRGQDVALRCDPISGHVSLFWYQQALGQGPEFLTYFQNEAQLDKSGLPSDRFFAERPEGSVSTLKIQRTQQEDSAVYLCASSLGQHNEQFFGPGTRLTVL.

The V call is TRBV20-1, the J call TRBJ2-4; 7 bases match TRBD1. After removal of 5 bases from V and 7 bases from J, the junction contained 8 bases not matched to a gene. Germline loops: CDR1 DFQATT, CDR2 SNEGSKA (reference sequence). This CDR3 has 13 amino acids. CDR3 residues: CSAETGVGNIQYF. CDR3 nucleotides: TGCAGTGCTGAAACAGGGGTTGGGAACATTCAGTACTTC.

The sample holds one count of this clonotype. The chain employs TRBV18 and TRBJ1-1; 7 bases match TRBD1. With 1 base clipped from V and 2 bases from J, the junction kept 4 bases outside the gene matches. The CDR3 has 15 residues. Looked up from germline, CDR1 is KGHSH and CDR2 is LQKENI. CDR3 amino acids: CASSPLGQINTEAFF. CDR3 nucleotide sequence: TGTGCCAGCTCACCACTGGGACAGATAAACACTGAAGCTTTCTTT.

Written as DNA, the CDR3 is TGTGCCAGCAGCCAAGATCCGCTAGATGCCGCGAACACCGGGGAGCTGTTTTTT. Translated: CASSQDPLDAANTGELFF. The rearrangement links TRBV3-1 to TRBJ2-2; D is unresolved. This CDR3 has 18 amino acids. V lost 0 bases and J 0 bases, leaving 14 bases between the germline ends. The germline V gene encodes CDR1 LGHDT and CDR2 YNNKEL (reference sequence).